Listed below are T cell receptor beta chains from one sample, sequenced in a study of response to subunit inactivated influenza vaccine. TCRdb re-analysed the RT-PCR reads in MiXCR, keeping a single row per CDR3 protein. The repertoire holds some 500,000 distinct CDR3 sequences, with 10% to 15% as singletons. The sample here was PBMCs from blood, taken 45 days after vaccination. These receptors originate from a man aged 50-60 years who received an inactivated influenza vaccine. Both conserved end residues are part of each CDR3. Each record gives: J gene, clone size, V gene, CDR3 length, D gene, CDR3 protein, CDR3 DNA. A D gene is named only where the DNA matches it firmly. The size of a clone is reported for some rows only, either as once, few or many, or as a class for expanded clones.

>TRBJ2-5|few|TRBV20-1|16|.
CSARDLISAGQETQYF
TGCAGTGCTAGAGATTTAATATCGGCAGGACAAGAGACCCAGTACTTC
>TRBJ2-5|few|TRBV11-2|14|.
CASSLEPRPETQYF
TGTGCCAGCAGCTTAGAGCCCCGGCCTGAGACCCAGTACTTC
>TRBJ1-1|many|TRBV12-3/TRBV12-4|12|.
CASSFGHTEAFF
TGTGCCAGCAGTTTTGGACACACTGAAGCTTTCTTT
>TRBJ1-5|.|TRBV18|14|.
CASSPAASNQPQHF
TGTGCCAGCTCACCAGCGGCATCTAATCAGCCCCAGCATTTT
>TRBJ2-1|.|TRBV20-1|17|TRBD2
CSAPRLSGISSYNEQFF
TGCAGTGCTCCACGTCTCAGCGGGATTAGCTCCTACAATGAGCAGTTCTTC
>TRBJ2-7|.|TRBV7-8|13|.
CASAGGQVYEQYF
TGTGCCAGTGCGGGGGGACAGGTGTACGAGCAGTACTTC
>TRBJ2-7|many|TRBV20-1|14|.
CSARDRDGTYEQYF
TGCAGTGCTCGCGACCGGGACGGAACCTACGAGCAGTACTTC
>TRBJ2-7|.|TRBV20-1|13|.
CSAPLQASYEQYF
TGCAGTGCCCCACTACAGGCCTCCTACGAGCAGTACTTC
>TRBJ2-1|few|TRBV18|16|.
CASSPRGEASYNEQFF
TGTGCCAGCTCACCAAGGGGCGAGGCTTCTTACAATGAGCAGTTCTTC
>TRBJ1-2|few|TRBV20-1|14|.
CSARDFSGVSGYTF
TGCAGTGCTAGAGATTTTAGTGGGGTCTCTGGCTACACCTTC
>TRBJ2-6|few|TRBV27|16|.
CASSHPYRAGANVLTF
TGTGCCAGCAGTCACCCATACAGGGCGGGGGCCAACGTCCTGACTTTC
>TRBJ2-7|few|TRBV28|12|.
CASSPGGTEQYF
TGTGCCAGCAGCCCCGGCGGGACCGAGCAGTACTTC
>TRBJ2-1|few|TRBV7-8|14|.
CASSFLYVGNEQFF
TGTGCCAGCAGCTTTTTATATGTGGGCAATGAGCAGTTCTTC
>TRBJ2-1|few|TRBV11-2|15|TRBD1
CASKHRDRENNEQFF
TGTGCCAGCAAGCACCGGGACAGGGAAAACAATGAGCAGTTCTTC
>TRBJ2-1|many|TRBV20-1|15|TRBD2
CSASGLAGGYNEQFF
TGCAGTGCTTCGGGACTAGCGGGGGGTTACAATGAGCAGTTCTTC
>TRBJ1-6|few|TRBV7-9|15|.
CASSLVVRGDSPLHF
TGTGCCAGCAGCTTAGTTGTTCGGGGCGATTCACCCCTCCACTTT
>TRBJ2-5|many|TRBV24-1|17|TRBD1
CATSDPTPGGLIETQYF
TGTGCCACCAGTGATCCCACCCCAGGGGGCTTAATAGAGACCCAGTACTTC
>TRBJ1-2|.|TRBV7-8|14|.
CASTVGRANYGYTF
TGTGCCAGTACCGTGGGTCGTGCTAACTATGGCTACACCTTC
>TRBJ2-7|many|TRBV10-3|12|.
CAISGSTYEQYF
TGTGCCATCAGCGGCAGCACCTACGAGCAGTACTTC
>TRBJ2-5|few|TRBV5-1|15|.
CASSLIAGVKETQYF
TGCGCCAGCAGCTTGATTGCCGGGGTGAAAGAGACCCAGTACTTC
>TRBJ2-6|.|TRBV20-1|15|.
CSAPRLASGANVLTF
TGCAGTGCTCCAAGGCTGGCTTCAGGGGCCAACGTCCTGACTTTC
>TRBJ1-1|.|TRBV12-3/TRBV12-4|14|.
CASNLGAGATEAFF
TGTGCCAGCAATCTAGGGGCAGGGGCCACTGAAGCTTTCTTT
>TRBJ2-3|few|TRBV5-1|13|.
CASSTTLGDTQYF
TGCGCCAGCAGCACTACCCTCGGGGATACGCAGTATTTT
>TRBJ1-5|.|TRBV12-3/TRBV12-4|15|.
CASSFGQGGYQPQHF
TGTGCCAGCAGTTTCGGTCAGGGCGGGTATCAGCCCCAGCATTTT
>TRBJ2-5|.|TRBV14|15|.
CASSQDQVRIETQYF
TGTGCCAGCAGCCAAGACCAGGTTAGGATAGAGACCCAGTACTTC
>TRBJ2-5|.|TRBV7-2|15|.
CASSSVVLFGETQYF
TGTGCCAGCAGCTCGGTCGTACTTTTTGGAGAGACCCAGTACTTC
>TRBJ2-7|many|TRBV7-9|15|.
CASSLGSGNLRVQYF
TGTGCCAGCAGCTTAGGATCTGGAAACCTACGTGTGCAGTACTTC
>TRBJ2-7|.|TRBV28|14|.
CASRPRDSIYEQYF
TGTGCCAGCAGGCCCCGGGACTCTATCTACGAGCAGTACTTC
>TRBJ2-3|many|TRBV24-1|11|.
CATSDSDTQYF
TGTGCCACCAGTGACTCAGATACGCAGTATTTT